These 32 T cell receptor beta chains originate from one sample sequenced in a study of vaccination and CD4 T cells after COVID-19. For these TCRs, the target antigens are not known. This sample's treatment: approximately 9-day PBMC culture with coronavirus spike peptide pools or control peptides (ViraFEST assay). CD4+ T cells of the unexposed donor were collected before the COVID-19 pandemic (2011-2018). Oncomine TCR Beta short-read sequencing was applied to DNA from cultured CD4+ T cells. It was cultured CD4+ T cells from which genomic DNA was extracted. MiXCR, applied by TCRdb to the PCR reads, yields one record per CDR3 protein. Of more than 10,000 distinct CDR3 sequences in the sample, 37% were seen once. The sample taken for sequencing was CD4+ T cells from blood, cultured in vitro. All receptors come from a human donor in good health.

This sequence joins TRBV2 and TRBJ1-2, with TRBD1 matching over 7 bases. V gave up 3 bases and J gave up 8 bases; unmatched junction bases: 6. The V gene's germline CDR1 is SNHLY and CDR2 FYNNEI. The CDR3 spans 13 residues. The DNA for the CDR3 is TGTGCCAGCAGTGATTCAGGGGGTGTAGGCTACACCTTC. This gives the protein CASSDSGGVGYTF.

A single count supports this clonotype. The V call is TRBV19, the J call TRBJ2-7; D not certain. The CDR3 contains 13 residues. V was trimmed by 5 bases and J by 6 bases, leaving 14 bases between them. Germline assignment: CDR1 LNHDA and CDR2 SQIVND (reference sequence). CDR3 residues: CASSSYRSFEQYF. CDR3 nucleotides: TGTGCCAGTAGTTCATATAGATCGTTCGAGCAGTACTTC.

V usage is TRBV5-1 and J usage is TRBJ2-7; 10 nucleotides line up with TRBD2. V lost 4 bases to trimming and J lost 5 bases; unmatched junction nucleotides: 6. This CDR3 comprises 14 residues. Germline loops: CDR1 SGHRS, CDR2 YFSETQ. The CDR3 DNA is TGCGCCAGCAGCCCTAGCGGGAGTCTACACGAGCAGTACTTC. This gives the protein CASSPSGSLHEQYF.

The chain recombines TRBV5-8 with TRBJ2-2; D not certain. The V gene's germline CDR1 is SGHTS and CDR2 YDEGEE. The germline V and J ends were trimmed by 0 bases and 5 bases, with 5 bases remaining between them. The CDR3 consists of 13 residues. CDR3 bases: TGTGCCAGCAGCTTGGGATTTACCGGGGAGCTGTTTTTT. Translation: CASSLGFTGELFF.

V and J are TRBV5-1 and TRBJ2-6, with 9 positions matching TRBD1. This CDR3 is 20 amino acids long. The junction had 13 bases not matched to a gene; V was cut back by 3 bases and J by 0 bases. CDR1 SGHRS and CDR2 YFSETQ come from the germline V gene. The CDR3 DNA reads as TGCGCCAGCAGCTCCGGGCCGGGACAGGGAAGATACTCTGGGGCCAACGTCCTGACTTTC. It yields the protein CASSSGPGQGRYSGANVLTF.

A single count supports this clonotype. The V call is TRBV28, the J call TRBJ2-7; perhaps TRBD1 as D (5 bases). The germline V gene encodes CDR1 MDHEN and CDR2 SYDVKM. CDR3 length: 13 amino acids. The germline V and J ends were trimmed by 11 bases and 11 bases, with 25 bases remaining between them. The CDR3 coding sequence is TGTGCCGGCACCTTCCAGCAGGGTAAAGTCGAGTACTTC. It encodes CAGTFQQGKVEYF.

This chain connects TRBV20-1 to TRBJ2-7; D not resolved. CDR3 size: 12 residues. CDR1 is DFQATT and CDR2 is SNEGSKA in the germline V gene (reference sequence). V was clipped by 6 bases and J by 5 bases, with 14 bases between them. The DNA of the CDR3 is TGCAGTGCCCCGGGCCCCGCGGACGAGCAGTACTTC. Translated: CSAPGPADEQYF.

The rearrangement uses TRBV20-1 and TRBJ1-4; a weak D match, TRBD1 (6 bases). There are 17 residues in the CDR3. Germline CDR1 and CDR2: DFQATT and SNEGSKA (reference sequence). The ends were cut back, 4 bases at V and 8 bases at J, with 26 bases in the middle. The CDR3 DNA reads as TGCAGTGCTATCCCCAGCCACGGACAGCAAAACCCGGAAAAACTGTTTTTT. Translating gives CSAIPSHGQQNPEKLFF.

The rearrangement joins TRBV7-3 to TRBJ2-1, with D possibly TRBD2 on 6 matching bases. The CDR3 runs to 11 residues. Germline loops: CDR1 SGHTA, CDR2 FQGTGA. Trimming shortened V by 9 bases and J by 9 bases, and 12 bases separated the two germline ends. The CDR3 coding sequence is TGTGCCAGTCGGGGGAGAGGTGAGCAGTTCTTC. Translation gives CASRGRGEQFF.

The chain employs TRBV6-5 and TRBJ2-3, with D unclear. V was clipped by 0 bases and J by 3 bases, with 7 bases between them. Germline loops: CDR1 MNHEY, CDR2 SVGAGI. There are 14 residues in the CDR3. CDR3 sequence (DNA): TGTGCCAGCAGTTACTCGACGAGAACAGATACGCAGTATTTT. Protein sequence: CASSYSTRTDTQYF.

This clonotype was observed a handful of times. The V gene is TRBV7-8, the J gene TRBJ1-1; D is ambiguous. Trimming left V 6 bases short and J 6 bases short, with 23 bases between. Germline CDR1 is SGHVS and CDR2 is FQNEAQ. The CDR3 totals 16 residues. The CDR3 sequence is CASSNIGRQVFPEAFF. Here the CDR3 DNA reads TGTGCCAGCAGTAACATAGGCCGGCAGGTCTTTCCTGAAGCTTTCTTT. Combining the CDR3 with reference TRBV7-8 and TRBJ1-1 gives the whole variable domain GAGVSQSPRYKVAKRGQDVALRCDPISGHVSLFWYQQALGQGPEFLTYFQNEAQLDKSGLPSDRFFAERPEGSVSTLKIQRTQQEDSAVYLCASSNIGRQVFPEAFFGQGTRLTVV.

This clonotype came up a few times. The chain links TRBV20-1 to TRBJ1-5; unclear D gene. Germline CDR1 reads DFQATT; CDR2 reads SNEGSKA (reference sequence). The CDR3 is 16 residues long. The V end lost 0 bases, the J end lost 4 bases, and 16 bases lay between the germline ends. The CDR3: CSARDSTRGENQPQHF. The CDR3, as DNA: TGCAGTGCTAGAGATTCGACTCGGGGAGAAAATCAGCCCCAGCATTTT.

The chain is built from TRBV28 and TRBJ2-1; no reliable D call. Trimming took off 4 bases at V and 9 bases at J, with 13 bases between the two ends. In germline, CDR1 is MDHEN, CDR2 SYDVKM. There are 13 residues in the CDR3. The CDR3 protein is CASSSGPLTEQFF. The CDR3 region has the DNA TGTGCCAGCAGTTCAGGACCTCTCACTGAGCAGTTCTTC.

This clonotype was counted a few times. The rearrangement joins TRBV20-1 to TRBJ1-5; D is perhaps TRBD1 (5 bases). Trimming stripped 6 bases from V and 1 base from J, with 10 bases between. CDR3 length equals 13 residues. In germline, CDR1 is DFQATT, CDR2 SNEGSKA (reference sequence). CDR3: CSARGVSNQPQHF. CDR3 sequence (DNA): TGCAGTGCACGAGGGGTCAGCAATCAGCCCCAGCATTTT.

J is TRBJ1-1 and V is TRBV5-1, with D unresolved. Germline-derived CDR1 and CDR2 are SGHRS and YFSETQ. The CDR3 consists of 13 residues. Trimming took 0 bases from V and 2 from J, leaving 5 bases between them. CDR3 nucleotide sequence: TGCGCCAGCAGCTTGGAGGTTAACACTGAAGCTTTCTTT. Amino acids: CASSLEVNTEAFF.

This clonotype was seen just once. This chain connects TRBV11-3 to TRBJ2-7, with D perhaps TRBD2 (6 bases). The CDR3 loop spans 16 amino acids. With 1 base removed from V and 0 bases from J, the gap between germline ends came to 13 bases. CDR1 SGHNT and CDR2 YENEEA come from the germline V gene. The CDR3 loop is CASSLAAGPSSYEQYF. In DNA, the CDR3 is TGTGCCAGCAGCTTAGCAGCGGGCCCCAGCTCCTACGAGCAGTACTTC.

This clonotype came up a few times. The CDR3 spells CATGTPGQGGAGELFF. For the CDR3, the DNA is TGTGCTACCGGGACACCGGGACAGGGGGGGGCCGGGGAGCTGTTTTTT. The chain has TRBV24-1 and TRBJ2-2; the match to TRBD1 covers 11 bases. This CDR3 is 16 amino acids long. Germline lookup yields CDR1 KGHDR and CDR2 SFDVKD.

This chain links TRBV15 with TRBJ2-3, with D tentatively TRBD1 (6 bases). Deletions cut 3 bases from V and 5 bases from J, with 12 bases between. CDR3 length equals 14 residues. Germline V gene lookup returns CDR1 LNHNV and CDR2 YYDKDF (reference sequence). The CDR3 coding sequence is TGTGCCACCAGCAGCTCCGCCAGGGGAGATACGCAGTATTTT. Its translation: CATSSSARGDTQYF.

This chain links TRBV20-1 with TRBJ2-2; D may be TRBD1 (6 bases). Germline V gene data show CDR1 as DFQATT and CDR2 as SNEGSKA (reference sequence). Trimming took 5 bases from V and 2 from J, leaving 12 bases between them. This CDR3 is 14 amino acids long. CDR3: CSAYQGTNTGELFF. DNA of the CDR3: TGCAGTGCTTACCAGGGGACCAACACCGGGGAGCTGTTTTTT.

The chain is built from TRBV7-3 and TRBJ2-2; 9 bases agree with TRBD2. J lost 5 bases, V lost 5 bases, and 9 bases had no gene match. The germline V gene encodes CDR1 SGHTA and CDR2 FQGTGA. The CDR3 length is 16 residues. The CDR3 DNA sequence: TGTGCCAGCAGCCTAATAGCGGGAGCGGAAACCGGGGAGCTGTTTTTT. As protein: CASSLIAGAETGELFF.

This clonotype turned up a few times. V and J are TRBV7-2 and TRBJ2-3; 12 nucleotides align to TRBD2. Trimming cost V 3 bases and J 2 bases; bases outside gene matches: 9. The CDR3 covers 18 residues. Germline CDR1 is SGHTA and CDR2 is FQGNSA. The CDR3 is CASSLARTSGRHTDTQYF. CDR3 DNA: TGTGCCAGCAGCTTGGCTCGAACTAGCGGGAGGCACACAGATACGCAGTATTTT.

This chain connects TRBV20-1 to TRBJ1-2; D is ambiguous. V dropped 0 bases and J dropped 8 bases, with 16 bases sitting between them. The CDR3 runs 14 residues. The germline V gene has CDR1 DFQATT and CDR2 SNEGSKA (reference sequence). The CDR3 DNA reads TGCAGTGCTAGAGAACCCGACCCCACGGAAGGCTACACCTTC. Its translation is CSAREPDPTEGYTF.

V and J are TRBV28 and TRBJ2-5; D ambiguous. The germline V gene has CDR1 MDHEN and CDR2 SYDVKM. The CDR3 sequence is 13 residues long. V was pared by 3 bases and J by 0 bases, with 5 bases between. The CDR3 region is CASSLRHQETQYF. In DNA form, the CDR3 reads TGTGCCAGCAGTTTGAGGCACCAAGAGACCCAGTACTTC.

This clonotype came up a few times. The gene calls are TRBV5-4 and TRBJ2-5, with 9 bases that match TRBD1. CDR3 length equals 14 residues. Germline V lookup: CDR1 SGHNT, CDR2 YYREEE (reference sequence). The V gene end was trimmed by 4 bases and the J gene end by 3 bases; junction bases not matched to a gene: 4. The CDR3 reads CASSVRDREETQYF. As DNA, the CDR3 is TGTGCCAGCAGCGTCAGGGACAGGGAAGAGACCCAGTACTTC.

The V call is TRBV6-4, the J call TRBJ2-6; 7 bases are shared with TRBD1. CDR3 size: 16 residues. V was pared by 3 bases and J by 4 bases, with 6 bases of the junction left unmatched. Germline V gene lookup returns CDR1 MRHNA and CDR2 SNTAGT. The CDR3 protein is CASSERTGAGANVLTF. CDR3 sequence (DNA): TGTGCCAGCAGTGAGCGTACAGGGGCCGGGGCCAACGTCCTGACTTTC.

The CDR3 sequence: CASSQDLASYNEQFF. CDR3 nucleotides: TGCGCCAGCAGCCAAGACCTTGCTTCTTACAATGAGCAGTTCTTC. The chain has TRBV4-3 and TRBJ2-1; D call uncertain. The CDR3 consists of 15 residues. Trimming cost V 0 bases and J 4 bases, with 10 bases left between them. The V gene's germline CDR1 is LGHNA and CDR2 YSLEER.

A remark on this clonotype: One end of the junction varies from germline; a read error may be responsible. V and J are TRBV11-2 and TRBJ1-3, with D unclear. The germline CDR1 and CDR2 sequences are SGHAT and FQNNGV. This CDR3 comprises 16 residues. CDR3 amino acids: CASNLSHISSGNTIYF. For the CDR3, the DNA is TGTGCCAGCAACTTATCACACATAAGCTCTGGAAACACCATATATTTT.

A few counts support this clonotype. Here the CDR3 DNA reads TGTGCCAGCAGTTACGGGGGGGGGTATAATTCACCCCTCCACTTT. Residues: CASSYGGGYNSPLHF. This chain connects TRBV6-5 to TRBJ1-6; maybe TRBD1 (5 bases). Trimming removed 2 bases at V and 4 bases at J, with 9 bases between. CDR1 is MNHEY, CDR2 SVGAGI, per germline. CDR3 length equals 15 residues.

The chain has TRBV11-3 and TRBJ1-6, with D perhaps TRBD1 (6 bases). Germline CDR1 SGHNT, CDR2 YENEEA. The CDR3 totals 13 residues. V lost 5 bases to trimming and J lost 10 bases, with 12 bases between them. The DNA for the CDR3 is TGTGCCAGCAGCCCCGGTGGGGGCTCACCCCTCCACTTT. Translating it yields CASSPGGGSPLHF.

Note on this clonotype: A junction end diverges from the germline sequence, so it may reflect a read error. The chain employs TRBV6-2 or TRBV6-3 and TRBJ2-7, with 7 bases identical to TRBD1. The CDR3 consists of 17 residues. Germline V gene sequence: CDR1 MNHEY, CDR2 SVGEGT. The CDR3 DNA is TGTGCCAGCAGTTTAAAAGACAGGGCGAAGGACTCCTACGGGCAGTACTTC. Its translation: CASSLKDRAKDSYGQYF.

In its sample, this clonotype was seen a few times. The V call is TRBV20-1, the J call TRBJ2-1, with TRBD2 matching over 11 bases. Germline lookup yields CDR1 DFQATT and CDR2 SNEGSKA (reference sequence). The CDR3 runs to 14 residues. V was clipped by 6 bases and J by 5 bases; unmatched bases: 6. CDR3 DNA: TGCAGTGCCCCAAGACTAGCGGGGAACAATGAGCAGTTCTTC. This codes for CSAPRLAGNNEQFF.

V gene TRBV7-3 combines with J gene TRBJ2-1, with D hard to call. V lost 2 bases, J lost 0 bases, and 8 bases lay in between. This CDR3 has 15 amino acids. The germline gives CDR1 SGHTA, CDR2 FQGTGA. For the CDR3, the DNA is TGTGCCAGCAGCTTAGCAGCCTCCTCCTACAATGAGCAGTTCTTC. It codes for CASSLAASSYNEQFF.